This T cell receptor (beta chain) stems from a study of T cells in localized non-small cell lung cancer. Study-level findings and limits: T cell clonality was highest in uninvolved adjacent lung, above tumor. The appearance of a median approximately 61 of the top 100 tumor clones was seen in adjacent lung.

By sample fraction, this clone is medium-sized. Its target is not known. CDR3 size: 14 residues. Harvested at least 2 cm beyond the tumor margin, adjacent lung showed no atypia. Measured with immunoSEQ multiplex PCR; TCRdb has only the in-frame clones, and not every one. This sample has about 2,400 clones, with approximately 20% found just once. The sequencing here drew on normal lung tissue next to the tumor, taken before any cancer treatment. This sequence originates from a male donor aged 60 or older with stage I squamous cell lung carcinoma. The rearrangement links TRBV12-2 to TRBJ1-5. TRBV12-2 is classified as a pseudogene. This CDR3 reads CAIGGREGNQPQHF. The CDR3 DNA is TGTGCCATCGGAGGCAGGGAAGGCAATCAGCCCCAGCATTTT.